The sequence of this T cell receptor beta chain was determined in a study of T cell repertoires in ileal Crohn's disease. General study results and limits: Clonal expansions were more frequent in active smokers than non-smokers at surgery. Mucosal expansions were suggested to be mainly CD8 T cells.

Per the germline V gene, CDR1 is MGHRA and CDR2 is YSYEKL. There are 14 residues in the CDR3. The V end lost 0 bases, the J end lost 1 base, and 4 bases lay between the germline ends. Repertoires were generated with immunoSEQ multiplex PCR, while TCRdb's copy carries only in-frame clones and drops some. The top ten hold 4.7% of the sample, which has thousands of clones, around 83% seen once. This clone was recorded only once. What it binds is unknown. The TCR sequence derives from an adult with Crohn's disease. Specimen: ileal tissue. V gene TRBV4-1 combines with J gene TRBJ1-3; D not resolved. CDR3 residues: CASSQDPSGNTIYF. DNA for the CDR3: TGCGCCAGCAGCCAAGATCCATCTGGAAACACCATATATTTT.